The present T cell receptor beta chain was sequenced within a study of a mutant IDH1 vaccine in newly diagnosed glioma (dated by TCRdb to 2020 to 2023). Concerning the study at large: Vaccination was initiated 4-6 weeks after radiotherapy alone, or concurrently with temozolomide cycles in the chemotherapy-containing groups. Of the 25 to 35 patients who were treated, about 62% were male and approximately 38% were female, and the mean age was around 40 years. Prior to enrollment, standard therapy consisting of radiotherapy alone, temozolomide alone, or radiochemotherapy with temozolomide had been administered to patients, with the combination being received by most patients. The week-35 safety follow-up was designated visit V12, and the week-47 end of study was designated visit V13. Peripheral blood samples were drawn at six visits, namely V03 (baseline), V05, V07, V10, V12 and V13. Longitudinal TCRB deep sequencing was done for 25 to 30 treated patients, wherever samples were available for exploratory analyses.

What the time point label conveys for this sample: week 35, safety follow-up. Every vaccine dose consisted of 300 ug of a 20-mer mutant IDH1 peptide in Montanide, administered subcutaneously together with topical imiquimod. Across visits V03 through V10, patients got a total of eight vaccinations, given in weeks 1, 3, 5, 7, 11, 15, 19 and 23. The donors had newly diagnosed IDH1-mutant astrocytomas of WHO grade 3 or 4 that showed loss of nuclear ATRX. The samples were drawn from NOA16, a multicentre, single-arm, open-label phase I trial in Germany that tested a mutant IDH1 peptide vaccine in humans for the first time. The DNeasy Blood and Tissue Kit was used to extract genomic DNA from EDTA blood for TCRB sequencing. On this clone itself: Its specific antigen is unknown. No per-base quality is available; no much larger clone lies one base away.

Deletion took 4 bases off V and 8 bases off J, with a span of 19 bases between the germline ends. The CDR3 starts with the cysteine, ends with the phenylalanine, and has 14 residues. The kept DNA is CDR3 alone, 42 bases in frame from the first base. Per the germline V gene, SQVTM is the CDR1 and ANQGSEA is the CDR2. Library creation used the immunoSEQ multiplex PCR assay. Rearranged TCR beta chain sequences were amplified with the hsTCRB Kit following the manufacturer's protocol. Sequencing of TCRB libraries was carried out on an Illumina MiSeq. The paper's processing steps were these. Demultiplexing, trimming and gene mapping were performed with the kit vendor's proprietary platform. Here the immuneACCESS table is served through TCRdb, limited to in-frame sequences with V and J called. Missing clones are a known gap in these copies; in checked studies unresolved V genes cover under half, and the rest lacks a known reason. V and J calls and clone size follow that table, whereas D and trimming were derived from the DNA. The sample records tens of thousands of clones, around three quarters of which are singletons. Approximately 8% of the sample is held by the ten biggest clonotypes.

The study at large found these results: No apparent relationship was observed between pseudoprogression and alterations in the top peripheral T cell clonotypes detected by TCRB sequencing. Selection of PBMC samples for TCRB deep sequencing was based on availability. The authors noted that analyses of patient blood samples could not be reproduced because of sample limitations. Vaccine-induced immune responses across multiple MHC alleles were detected in 90% to 95% of patients.

This receptor chain uses TRBV29-1 and TRBJ2-3; the D gene is possibly TRBD2, with 7 bases matching. The sequences come from PBMCs, collected from a glioma patient whose treatment included an IDH1 peptide vaccine. This clonotype originated in a middle-aged man with glioma. The CDR3 protein sequence reads: CSVAGRGQQVTQYF. The sequence in DNA is TGCAGCGTTGCGGGGCGGGGGCAACAGGTTACGCAGTATTTT.